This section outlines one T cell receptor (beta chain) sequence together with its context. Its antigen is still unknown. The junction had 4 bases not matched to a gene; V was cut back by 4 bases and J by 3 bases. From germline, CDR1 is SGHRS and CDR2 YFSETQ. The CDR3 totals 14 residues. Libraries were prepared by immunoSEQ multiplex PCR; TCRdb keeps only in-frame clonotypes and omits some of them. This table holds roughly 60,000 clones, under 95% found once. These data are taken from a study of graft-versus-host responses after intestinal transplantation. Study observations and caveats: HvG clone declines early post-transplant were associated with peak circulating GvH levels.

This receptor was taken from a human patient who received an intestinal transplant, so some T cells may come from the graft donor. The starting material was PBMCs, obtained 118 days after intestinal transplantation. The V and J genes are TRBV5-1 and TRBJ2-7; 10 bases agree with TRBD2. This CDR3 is CASSTRLAGYEQYF. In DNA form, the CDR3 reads TGCGCCAGCAGCACGAGACTAGCGGGCTACGAGCAGTACTTC.